These 2 T cell receptor beta chains were all obtained from the same sample, sequenced in a study of cytomegalovirus exposure and HLA in healthy donors. TCRdb's table, derived via immunoSEQ multiplex PCR, lists solely in-frame clones and lacks some. Of about 50,000 clones in the sample, 93% were seen once. Sequencing used PBMCs. Receptors originate from a woman younger than 30 in good health and CMV-seropositive.

This clone was recorded at least ten times. The CDR3 sequence is CASSYPGELFF. CDR3 DNA: TGTGCCAGCAGTTATCCCGGGGAGCTGTTTTTT. V gene TRBV6-1 combines with J gene TRBJ2-2; the D is unclear. V lost 5 bases and J lost 6, with 4 bases in between. There are 11 residues in the CDR3. Germline CDR1 and CDR2: MNHNS and SASEGT.

This clone has just a few counts. V usage is TRBV25-1 and J usage is TRBJ2-2, with 9 nucleotides matching TRBD1. CDR3 size: 18 residues. Trimming at V came to 1 base and at J to 2 bases, leaving 8 bases not matched to a gene. Per germline, CDR1 MGHDK and CDR2 SYGVNS. The CDR3 spells CASSELSRTGVNTGELFF. CDR3 DNA sequence: TGTGCCAGCAGTGAATTGTCCCGGACAGGGGTCAACACCGGGGAGCTGTTTTTT.